This entry describes one T cell receptor beta chain. The data are from a study of blood T cell repertoires in COVID-19. V lost 6 bases, J lost 6 bases, and 3 bases stayed unmatched. The CDR3 extends over 13 amino acids. Assay: immunoSEQ multiplex PCR; the TCRdb copy retains only in-frame clones and omits some. The table lists about 230,000 clones, approximately 90% of them singletons. This chain uses TRBV12-3 or TRBV12-4 with TRBJ1-1; the match to TRBD1 covers 11 bases. This TCR was sampled from a man aged 45 to 65 with COVID-19, enrolled during active disease. The sample consisted of peripheral blood. The CDR3 nucleotides read TGTGCCAGCAGACGGGACAGGGGGGCTGAAGCTTTCTTT. This gives the protein CASRRDRGAEAFF.